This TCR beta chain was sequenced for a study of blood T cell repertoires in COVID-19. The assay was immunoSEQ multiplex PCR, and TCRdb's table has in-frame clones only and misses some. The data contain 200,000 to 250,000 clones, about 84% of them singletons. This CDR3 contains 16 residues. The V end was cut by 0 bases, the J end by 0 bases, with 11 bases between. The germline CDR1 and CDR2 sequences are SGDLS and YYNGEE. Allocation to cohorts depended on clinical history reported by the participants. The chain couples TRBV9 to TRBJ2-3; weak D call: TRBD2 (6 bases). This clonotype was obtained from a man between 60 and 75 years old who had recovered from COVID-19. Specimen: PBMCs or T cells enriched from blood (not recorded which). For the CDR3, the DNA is TGTGCCAGCAGCGTAGGTCGGGGGTTCAGCACAGATACGCAGTATTTT. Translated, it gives CASSVGRGFSTDTQYF.